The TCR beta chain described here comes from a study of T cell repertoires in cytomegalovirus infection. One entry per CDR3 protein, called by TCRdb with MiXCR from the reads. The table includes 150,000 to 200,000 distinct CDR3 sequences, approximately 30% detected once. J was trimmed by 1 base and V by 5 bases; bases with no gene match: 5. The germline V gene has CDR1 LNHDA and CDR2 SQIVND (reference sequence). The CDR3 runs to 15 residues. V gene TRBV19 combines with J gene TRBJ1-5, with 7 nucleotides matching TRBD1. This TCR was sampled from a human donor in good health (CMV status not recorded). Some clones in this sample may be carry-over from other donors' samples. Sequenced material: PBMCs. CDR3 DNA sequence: TGTGCCAGTAGTCGGGACAGAGAAAGCAATCAGCCCCAGCATTTT. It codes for CASSRDRESNQPQHF.